One sample yielded the 14 T cell receptor beta chains listed below, sequenced in a study of blood T cells in healthy people across ages. Using a J-beta primer mix together with a sample-barcoded 5' primer, a second PCR was run for about 6 to 12 cycles. Via MiXCR, TCRdb re-called the 5' RACE reads, giving one row per CDR3 protein. The table lists 1.8 million or so distinct CDR3 sequences, 35% to 50% of them singletons, with 23% in the top ten. Sequencing was done on a sample of blood. Receptors originate from a human donor in good health.

The V call is TRBV6-2 or TRBV6-3, the J call TRBJ1-2; D possibly corresponds to TRBD1 (6 bases). The V gene's germline CDR1 is MNHEY and CDR2 SVGEGT. The ends were cut back, 6 bases at V and 8 bases at J, with 13 bases in the middle. The CDR3 covers 12 residues. The CDR3 coding sequence is TGTGCCAGCAGCACCAACAGGGAAGGCTACACCTTC. Translation: CASSTNREGYTF.

The chain couples TRBV20-1 to TRBJ2-5; no definite D call. From germline, CDR1 is DFQATT and CDR2 SNEGSKA (reference sequence). The CDR3 is made up of 12 amino acids. V was cut by 6 bases and J by 1 base, with 9 bases left in between. The CDR3 DNA reads as TGCAGTGCGCCGACACTCCAAGAGACCCAGTACTTC. It is translated as CSAPTLQETQYF.

This clonotype came up a few times. V gene TRBV6-2 or TRBV6-3 combines with J gene TRBJ2-7; a possible D gene is TRBD1 (6 bases). With 10 bases removed from V and 3 bases from J, the gap between germline ends came to 16 bases. Germline assignment: CDR1 MNHEY and CDR2 SVGEGT. This CDR3 has 13 residues. CDR3 DNA sequence: TGTGCCATCAGAGGGGGTACCTACTACGAGCAGTACTTC. It codes for CAIRGGTYYEQYF.

There are a few counts of this clonotype. V gene TRBV7-2 combines with J gene TRBJ1-4; D remains ambiguous. The CDR3 runs to 15 residues. The V end was cut by 1 base, the J end by 4 bases, with 10 bases between. Germline V gene lookup returns CDR1 SGHTA and CDR2 FQGNSA. CDR3 sequence reads: CASSLVASFNEKLFF. The CDR3 DNA reads TGTGCCAGCAGCTTAGTTGCCAGCTTTAATGAAAAACTGTTTTTT.

This sequence joins TRBV6-1 and TRBJ2-1; 8 nucleotides line up with TRBD1. The germline V gene encodes CDR1 MNHNS and CDR2 SASEGT. The ends lost 6 bases at V and 3 bases at J; junction bases unmatched: 13. The CDR3 covers 17 residues. CDR3 DNA: TGTGCCAGCAGCACAAAAAAGACAGGGGACAACTACAATGAGCAGTTCTTC. This gives the protein CASSTKKTGDNYNEQFF.

The chain couples TRBV4-2 to TRBJ1-1; D gene ambiguous. Trimming shortened V by 3 bases and J by 1 base, and 18 bases separated the two germline ends. CDR3 length: 17 residues. CDR1 and CDR2 (germline): LGHNA, YNFKEQ. This CDR3 is CASSHESLANRNTEAFF. Written as DNA, the CDR3 is TGTGCCAGCAGCCACGAAAGCCTTGCGAACCGGAACACTGAAGCTTTCTTT.

The sample holds a few counts of this clonotype. The rearrangement links TRBV2 to TRBJ1-2; 9 bases match TRBD1. V lost 3 bases and J lost 5; bases outside the gene matches: 7. Germline V gene lookup returns CDR1 SNHLY and CDR2 FYNNEI. The length of the CDR3 is 15 residues. CDR3 nucleotide sequence: TGTGCCAGCAGTGACTTGGGGACAGGGATTTATGGCTACACCTTC. As protein: CASSDLGTGIYGYTF.

The chain recombines TRBV20-1 with TRBJ1-4, with TRBD1 identical over 10 bases. The CDR3 spans 14 residues. The germline CDR1 and CDR2 sequences are DFQATT and SNEGSKA (reference sequence). CDR3 nucleotides: TGCGGTGGTAGACAGGGGGCGGCTAATGAAAAACTGTTTTTT. This gives the protein CGGRQGAANEKLFF.

This CDR3 is CATSISMGTDTQYF. The CDR3 nucleotides are TGTGCCACCAGCATAAGCATGGGAACAGATACGCAGTATTTT. The V call is TRBV15, the J call TRBJ2-3; no clear D. CDR3 length equals 14 residues. Germline CDR1 LNHNV, CDR2 YYDKDF (reference sequence). V was pared by 4 bases and J by 3 bases, with 11 bases between.

The J gene is TRBJ2-3, the V gene TRBV29-1; no definite D call. From germline, CDR1 is SQVTM and CDR2 ANQGSEA. This CDR3 contains 14 residues. V was clipped by 4 bases and J by 0 bases, with 11 bases between them. The CDR3 is CSVGPSSSTDTQYF. CDR3 bases: TGCAGCGTTGGCCCATCATCTAGCACAGATACGCAGTATTTT.

In the case of this clonotype: Compared with germline, one end of the junction differs, possibly owing to a read error. The V and J genes are TRBV29-1 and TRBJ2-3; D remains ambiguous. Germline CDR1 reads SQVTM; CDR2 reads ANQGSEA. The CDR3 consists of 12 residues. The CDR3 spells CGVERVTDTQYF. In DNA form, the CDR3 reads TGCGGCGTTGAACGGGTCACAGATACGCAGTATTTT.

The chain uses TRBV20-1 and TRBJ1-2, with D maybe TRBD1 (5 bases). This CDR3 has 13 amino acids. Looked up from germline, CDR1 is DFQATT and CDR2 is SNEGSKA (reference sequence). CDR3 region: CSYQGVQAFGYTF. CDR3 sequence (DNA): TGCAGCTATCAAGGGGTTCAGGCTTTCGGCTACACCTTC.

The chain carries TRBV5-4 and TRBJ2-3; TRBD2 might be the D (5 bases). The CDR3 consists of 13 residues. Trimming pared 4 bases from V and 5 bases from J, leaving 11 bases between. The germline V gene has CDR1 SGHNT and CDR2 YYREEE (reference sequence). The CDR3 region is CASSIDGEDTQYF. For the CDR3, the DNA is TGTGCCAGCAGCATAGACGGGGAAGATACGCAGTATTTT.

This clonotype was counted a few times. The CDR3 spells CASSLSPGTGLSYEQYF. As DNA, the CDR3 is TGTGCCAGCAGTTTATCTCCCGGCACAGGGCTCTCCTACGAGCAGTACTTC. The chain employs TRBV27 and TRBJ2-7; possible D gene TRBD1, 6 bases. There are 17 residues in the CDR3. Germline CDR1 reads MNHEY; CDR2 reads SMNVEV (reference sequence). V was pared by 0 bases and J by 0 bases, with 15 bases between.